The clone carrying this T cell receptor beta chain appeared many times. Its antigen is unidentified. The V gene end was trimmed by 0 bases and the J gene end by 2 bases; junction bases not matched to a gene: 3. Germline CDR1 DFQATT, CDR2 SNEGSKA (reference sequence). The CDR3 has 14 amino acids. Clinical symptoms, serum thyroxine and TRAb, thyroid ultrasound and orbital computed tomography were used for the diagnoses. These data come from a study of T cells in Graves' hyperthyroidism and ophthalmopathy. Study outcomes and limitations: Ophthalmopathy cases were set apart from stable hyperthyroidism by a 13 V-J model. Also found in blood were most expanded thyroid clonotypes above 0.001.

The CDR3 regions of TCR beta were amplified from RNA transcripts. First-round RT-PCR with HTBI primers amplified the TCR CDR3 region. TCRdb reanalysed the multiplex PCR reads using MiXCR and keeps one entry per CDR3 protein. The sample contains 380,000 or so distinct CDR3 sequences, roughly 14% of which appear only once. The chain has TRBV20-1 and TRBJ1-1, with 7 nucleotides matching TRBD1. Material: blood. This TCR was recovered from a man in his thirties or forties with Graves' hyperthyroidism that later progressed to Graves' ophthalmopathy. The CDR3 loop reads CSAREGTANTEAFF. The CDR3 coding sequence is TGCAGTGCTAGAGAAGGGACAGCTAACACTGAAGCTTTCTTT.